The rows below give T cell receptor beta chains drawn from one sample of a study of response to subunit inactivated influenza vaccine. TCRdb re-derived calls from the RT-PCR reads in MiXCR, one entry per CDR3 protein. The sample consists of roughly 700,000 distinct CDR3 sequences, about 15% of them appearing once. Sequences were derived from PBMCs from blood, sampled approximately 12 days after vaccination. All receptors come from a man aged 50-59 years who received an inactivated influenza vaccine. Both conserved end residues are trimmed from each CDR3. The order of the fields is V gene, CDR3 length, J gene, CDR3 protein.

>TRBV5-1|12|TRBJ1-6
ASSFRERDSPLH
>TRBV24-1|12|TRBJ2-5
ATSGPGTQETQY
>TRBV4-2|13|TRBJ2-7
AGSQGYGRSGEQY
>TRBV5-6|16|TRBJ2-6
ASSLEESWLSGANVLT
>TRBV4-3|11|TRBJ2-1
ASSQDQRVGQF
>TRBV30|11|TRBJ2-5
AWSTGLGETQY
>TRBV2|13|TRBJ2-3
ASRTGTSGVYTQY
>TRBV6-5|14|TRBJ2-3
ASSYSAGQLTDTQY
>TRBV5-5|13|TRBJ2-1
ASSSAKLDNLAVV
>TRBV5-1|11|TRBJ2-3
ASSEGRPDTQY
>TRBV21-1|13|TRBJ1-6
ASSERLTGASPLH
>TRBV5-1|11|TRBJ2-1
ASSIDVGLAFF
>TRBV11-3|11|TRBJ1-1
ASSLDTGTEAF
>TRBV6-2/TRBV6-3|12|TRBJ1-5
ASARAGGNQPQH
>TRBV5-1|12|TRBJ2-1
ASSFSTGDNEQF
>TRBV15|12|TRBJ1-6
ATSRDATGGPLH
>TRBV12-3/TRBV12-4|16|TRBJ2-3
ASSPGLAGGRSTDTQY
>TRBV6-5|13|TRBJ2-7
ASRYGIAGDYEQY
>TRBV5-1|13|TRBJ2-5
ASSPGRLFQETQY
>TRBV4-3|14|TRBJ2-3
ASSQDPGTGGNTQY
>TRBV5-4|13|TRBJ2-3
ASSGDRGEADTQY
>TRBV7-9|12|TRBJ2-7
ASSLKTRAHEQY
>TRBV6-2/TRBV6-3|19|TRBJ2-5
ASSTPGTVRLAELYQETQY
>TRBV5-1|11|TRBJ2-3
ASSLASKDTQY
>TRBV6-5|15|TRBJ2-6
ASSYSYAGFGANVLT